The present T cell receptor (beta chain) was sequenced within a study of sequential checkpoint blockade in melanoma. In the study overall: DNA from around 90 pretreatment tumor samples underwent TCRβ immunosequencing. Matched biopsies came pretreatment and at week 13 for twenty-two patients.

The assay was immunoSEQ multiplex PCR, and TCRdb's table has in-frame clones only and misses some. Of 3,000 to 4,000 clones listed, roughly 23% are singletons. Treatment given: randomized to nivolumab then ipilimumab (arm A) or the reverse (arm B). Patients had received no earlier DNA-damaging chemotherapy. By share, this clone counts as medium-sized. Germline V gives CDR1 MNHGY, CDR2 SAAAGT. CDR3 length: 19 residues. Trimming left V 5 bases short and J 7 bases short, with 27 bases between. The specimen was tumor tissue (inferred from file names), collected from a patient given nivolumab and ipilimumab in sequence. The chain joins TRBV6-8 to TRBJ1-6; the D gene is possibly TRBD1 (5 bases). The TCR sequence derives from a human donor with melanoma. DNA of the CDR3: TGTGCCAGCAGTCCCCGCGGATTGGGGGGATCTGGGGGAAATTCACCCCTCCACTTT. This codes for CASSPRGLGGSGGNSPLHF.